These 13 T cell receptor beta chains share one sample of origin, sequenced in a study of T cell repertoires in cytomegalovirus infection. From the reads, TCRdb called clonotypes with MiXCR, one entry per CDR3 protein. Counted here are hundreds of thousands of distinct CDR3 sequences, 30% to 40% occurring once; the ten biggest clones make up 15% to 20%. No antigen has been assigned to these receptors. Here the sequenced sample was cultured PBMCs, taken from culture after CMV antigen stimulation. These receptors were taken from a human donor in good health (CMV status not recorded). Some clones in this sample may be carry-over from other donors' samples.

This clonotype appeared a single time. The genes are TRBV15 and TRBJ2-1, with D hard to call. Germline CDR1 is LNHNV and CDR2 is YYDKDF (reference sequence). V lost 5 bases and J 5 bases, leaving 10 bases between the germline ends. This CDR3 region has 13 residues. The CDR3 DNA reads as TGTGCCACCAGCGATCCCTGGGACAATGAGCAGTTCTTC. It specifies CATSDPWDNEQFF.

CDR3 region: CASSDWVGYTF. Written as DNA, the CDR3 is TGTGCCAGCAGTGATTGGGTTGGCTACACCTTC. The V gene is TRBV2, the J gene TRBJ1-2; no firm D call. This CDR3 comprises 11 residues. Germline assignment: CDR1 SNHLY and CDR2 FYNNEI. V was pared by 3 bases and J by 7 bases, with 6 bases between.

CDR3 amino acids: CSVRATLGGELFF. The CDR3 nucleotides are TGCAGCGTGAGGGCCACGCTGGGAGGGGAGCTGTTTTTT. V and J are TRBV29-1 and TRBJ2-2, with a tentative D call TRBD2 (5 bases). Germline assignment: CDR1 SQVTM and CDR2 ANQGSEA. V was shortened by 6 bases and J by 8 bases, with 16 bases between the two germline ends. The CDR3 loop spans 13 amino acids.

V gene TRBV7-4 combines with J gene TRBJ1-1; D not certain. The germline V gene has CDR1 SGHVT and CDR2 SQSDAQ. This CDR3 comprises 13 residues. V dropped 3 bases and J dropped 11 bases, with 16 bases sitting between them. The DNA of the CDR3 is TGTGCCAGCAGCTTCGCCAGCCCCATTTACGCTTTCTTT. Translation: CASSFASPIYAFF.

This clonotype was seen a single time. V usage is TRBV19 and J usage is TRBJ2-1; D remains unclear. The CDR3 runs 13 residues. Trimming pared 3 bases from V and 7 bases from J, leaving 10 bases between. CDR1 and CDR2 (germline): LNHDA, SQIVND (reference sequence). CDR3 loop: CASSMTRANEQFF. CDR3 in DNA: TGTGCCAGTAGTATGACAAGGGCGAATGAGCAGTTCTTC.

This clonotype has a count of ten or more. The rearrangement joins TRBV7-2 to TRBJ1-1; D is unresolved. This CDR3 region has 13 residues. Germline lookup yields CDR1 SGHTA and CDR2 FQGNSA. The V end lost 3 bases, the J end lost 5 bases, and 10 bases lay between the germline ends. CDR3 bases: TGTGCCAGCAGCTTTAACCGGGGTACTGAAGCTTTCTTT. Amino acids: CASSFNRGTEAFF.

The J gene is TRBJ2-5, the V gene TRBV19; D uncertain. This CDR3 comprises 14 residues. The V end lost 4 bases, the J end lost 3 bases, and 12 bases lay between the germline ends. Germline V gene sequence: CDR1 LNHDA, CDR2 SQIVND (reference sequence). CDR3 in DNA: TGTGCCAGTAGTAGTCTGGCCAGAGAAGAGACCCAGTACTTC. Translated: CASSSLAREETQYF. The full variable domain, with the rest looked up from reference TRBV19 and TRBJ2-5, is DGGITQSPKYLFRKEGQNVTLSCEQNLNHDAMYWYRQDPGQGLRLIYYSQIVNDFQKGDIAEGYSVSREKKESFPLTVTSAQKNPTAFYLCASSSLAREETQYFGPGTRLLVL.

The rearrangement uses TRBV27 and TRBJ2-7; maybe TRBD2 (5 bases). This CDR3 spans 12 amino acids. Trimming left V 5 bases short and J 7 bases short, with 12 bases between. Germline V gene lookup returns CDR1 MNHEY and CDR2 SMNVEV (reference sequence). CDR3 coding DNA: TGTGCCAGCAGTCGGGTTGGCGGGGAGCAGTACTTC. This encodes CASSRVGGEQYF.

Written as DNA, the CDR3 is TGTGCCAGCAGTCCGAGCAGGGGAAGATCAGATACGCAGTATTTT. It encodes CASSPSRGRSDTQYF. This chain joins TRBV2 and TRBJ2-3; D perhaps matches TRBD1 (6 bases). Germline assignment: CDR1 SNHLY and CDR2 FYNNEI. The V gene lost 5 bases and the J gene lost 4 bases, with 16 bases spanning the gap. The CDR3 totals 15 residues.

The chain combines TRBV7-2 with TRBJ2-1; TRBD2 aligns across 8 bases. Germline V gives CDR1 SGHTA, CDR2 FQGNSA. The CDR3 contains 16 residues. V shed 5 bases and J 8 bases; nucleotides not matched to a gene: 14. The CDR3 DNA follows: TGTGCCAGCAGCCTCCAGCGGGAGTGGGTCGGGGATGAGCAGTTCTTC. This codes for CASSLQREWVGDEQFF.

This chain uses TRBV12-3 or TRBV12-4 with TRBJ2-5, with D possibly being TRBD2 (7 bases). Trimming stripped 2 bases from V and 5 bases from J, with 15 bases between. This CDR3 has 15 amino acids. CDR3 sequence: CASSLWGGGAETQYF. In DNA, the CDR3 is TGTGCCAGCAGTTTATGGGGCGGGGGCGCGGAGACCCAGTACTTC.

The CDR3 spells CASSARELETQYF. As DNA, the CDR3 is TGCGCCAGCAGCGCCAGGGAATTAGAGACCCAGTACTTC. This rearrangement joins TRBV5-1 to TRBJ2-5; tentative D call: TRBD1 (5 bases). The CDR3 is 13 residues long. Trimming removed 4 bases at V and 4 bases at J, with 11 bases between. CDR1 and CDR2 (germline): SGHRS, YFSETQ. Full variable domain (remainder filled in from reference TRBV5-1 and TRBJ2-5): KAGVTQTPRYLIKTRGQQVTLSCSPISGHRSVSWYQQTPGQGLQFLFEYFSETQRNKGNFPGRFSGRQFSNSRSEMNVSTLELGDSALYLCASSARELETQYFGPGTRLLVL.

The chain recombines TRBV6-5 with TRBJ1-1; D possibly corresponds to TRBD1 (5 bases). V was shortened by 6 bases and J by 3 bases, with 14 bases between the two germline ends. The CDR3 is 14 residues long. Germline V gene data show CDR1 as MNHEY and CDR2 as SVGAGI. CDR3 sequence reads: CASSRDPDDTEAFF. The CDR3 nucleotides read TGTGCCAGCAGCCGGGACCCAGACGACACTGAAGCTTTCTTT.